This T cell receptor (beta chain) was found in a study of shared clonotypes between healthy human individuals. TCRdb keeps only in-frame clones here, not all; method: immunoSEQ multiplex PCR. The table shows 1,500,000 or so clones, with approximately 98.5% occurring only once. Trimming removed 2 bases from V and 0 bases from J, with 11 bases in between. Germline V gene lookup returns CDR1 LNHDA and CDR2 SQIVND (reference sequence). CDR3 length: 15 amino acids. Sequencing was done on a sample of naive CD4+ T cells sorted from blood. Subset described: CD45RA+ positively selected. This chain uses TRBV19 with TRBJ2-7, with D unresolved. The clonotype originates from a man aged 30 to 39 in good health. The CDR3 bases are TGTGCCAGTAGTATAAGGCAGGCAAACTCCTACGAGCAGTACTTC. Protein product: CASSIRQANSYEQYF.